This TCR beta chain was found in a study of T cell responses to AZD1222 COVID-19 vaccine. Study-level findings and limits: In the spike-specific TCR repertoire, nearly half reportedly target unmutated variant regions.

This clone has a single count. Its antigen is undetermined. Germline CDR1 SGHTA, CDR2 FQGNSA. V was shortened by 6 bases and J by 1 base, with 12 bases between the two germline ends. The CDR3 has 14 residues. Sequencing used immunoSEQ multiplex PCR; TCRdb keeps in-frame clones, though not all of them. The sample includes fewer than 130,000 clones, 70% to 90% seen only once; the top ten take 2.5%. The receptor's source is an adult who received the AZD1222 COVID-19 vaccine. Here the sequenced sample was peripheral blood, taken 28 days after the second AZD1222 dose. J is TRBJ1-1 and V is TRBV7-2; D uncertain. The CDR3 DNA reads TGTGCCAGCAGTCTGGGCAGGACGAACACTGAAGCTTTCTTT. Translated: CASSLGRTNTEAFF.